These 21 T cell receptor beta chains were all obtained from the same sample, sequenced in a study of OX40 agonist ivuxolimab in advanced cancers. TCRdb's copy holds only in-frame clones and misses some; the assay was immunoSEQ multiplex PCR. The sample has around 70,000 clones, roughly 83% seen once. The sample consisted of CD4+ or CD8+ T cells sorted from blood, taken in a trial of the OX40 agonist ivuxolimab. The receptors originated from an adult with an advanced solid tumor such as melanoma, head and neck, liver or kidney cancer.

J is TRBJ2-1 and V is TRBV7-9; 9 bases line up with TRBD2. The CDR3 sequence is 13 residues long. J gave up 8 bases and V 7 bases, and 6 bases lay outside the gene matches. Germline values: CDR1 SEHNR, CDR2 FQNEAQ (reference sequence). The chain's CDR3 is CASTTGLADEQFF. In DNA form, the CDR3 reads TGTGCCAGCACCACGGGACTAGCAGATGAGCAGTTCTTC.

The chain links TRBV5-1 to TRBJ2-5, with TRBD2 as a possible D gene (5 bases). Germline V CDR1 and CDR2: SGHRS, YFSETQ. This CDR3 contains 14 residues. V lost 3 bases and J lost 0, with 9 bases in between. Written as DNA, the CDR3 is TGCGCCAGCAGCTCTACCGGGAACCAAGAGACCCAGTACTTC. Translation gives CASSSTGNQETQYF.

The chain employs TRBV5-8 and TRBJ2-2; TRBD1 or TRBD2 may be the D gene (6 bases each). Trimming shortened V by 3 bases and J by 7 bases, and 10 bases separated the two germline ends. This CDR3 has 13 residues. The germline V gene encodes CDR1 SGHTS and CDR2 YDEGEE. The chain's CDR3 is CASSSRGRGELFF. Here the CDR3 DNA reads TGTGCCAGCAGCTCCCGGGGGCGCGGGGAGCTGTTTTTT.

The chain carries TRBV19 and TRBJ2-3; D ambiguous. The CDR3 spans 11 residues. The V end was cut by 5 bases, the J end by 2 bases, with 2 bases between. Per germline, CDR1 LNHDA and CDR2 SQIVND (reference sequence). Written as DNA, the CDR3 is TGTGCCAGTAGTTACACAGATACGCAGTATTTT. It is translated as CASSYTDTQYF.

The DNA for the CDR3 is TGTGCCAGCAGTTACTCTCGGTTACAAGAGACCCAGTACTTC. This sequence encodes CASSYSRLQETQYF. The rearrangement joins TRBV6-5 to TRBJ2-5; D call uncertain. The CDR3 is made up of 14 amino acids. From germline, CDR1 is MNHEY and CDR2 SVGAGI. Trimming stripped 0 bases from V and 2 bases from J, with 7 bases between.

The chain employs TRBV19 and TRBJ1-2; the D gene is possibly TRBD1 (6 bases). Trimming took 7 bases from V and 5 from J, leaving 26 bases between them. CDR1 and CDR2 from the germline V gene are LNHDA and SQIVND (reference sequence). The CDR3 is made up of 17 amino acids. As DNA, the CDR3 is TGTGCCAGTAACTCACTGGGAGGGGACACAATGGAATATGGCTACACCTTC. Amino acids: CASNSLGGDTMEYGYTF.

Here the CDR3 DNA reads TGTGCCAGCAGCTTTGGGACGCTCCAATCCTATAATTCACCCCTCCACTTT. Translated, it gives CASSFGTLQSYNSPLHF. V gene TRBV5-6 combines with J gene TRBJ1-6; a weak D match, TRBD1 (5 bases). The V end lost 2 bases, the J end lost 1 base, and 13 bases lay between the germline ends. The CDR3 spans 17 residues. CDR1 is SGHDT and CDR2 is YYEEEE in the germline V gene.

This rearrangement joins TRBV6-6 to TRBJ2-4, with D unresolved. CDR1 is MNHNY and CDR2 is SVGAGI in the germline V gene (reference sequence). This CDR3 is built from 13 residues. Trimming took off 5 bases at V and 4 bases at J, with 9 bases between the two ends. The CDR3 DNA is TGTGCCAGCAGTCAGATCGCAAAAAACATTCAGTACTTC. It yields the protein CASSQIAKNIQYF.

The rearrangement links TRBV10-1 to TRBJ2-1; D remains unclear. V lost 4 bases and J 5 bases, leaving 15 bases between the germline ends. Germline lookup yields CDR1 WNHNN and CDR2 SYGVQD (reference sequence). This CDR3 region has 15 residues. CDR3 region: CASSASWVGHNEQFF. The CDR3 DNA reads TGCGCCAGCAGTGCATCGTGGGTAGGCCACAATGAGCAGTTCTTC.

The gene calls are TRBV11-3 and TRBJ1-2; 7 positions match TRBD1. The length of the CDR3 is 17 residues. J gave up 0 bases and V 4 bases, and 11 bases lay outside the gene matches. Per the germline V gene, CDR1 is SGHNT and CDR2 is YENEEA. DNA for the CDR3: TGTGCCAGCAGCTCACGACAGGGACGAAAGGCTAACTATGGCTACACCTTC. It specifies CASSSRQGRKANYGYTF.

The chain combines TRBV7-9 with TRBJ2-3, with 7 nucleotides matching TRBD2. The CDR3 sequence is 14 residues long. Germline CDR1 reads SEHNR; CDR2 reads FQNEAQ (reference sequence). V lost 5 bases and J lost 4; bases outside the gene matches: 6. The CDR3 DNA reads as TGTGCCAGCAGCGACCGGACTAGTGCAGATACGCAGTATTTT. This translates into CASSDRTSADTQYF.

V usage is TRBV5-4 and J usage is TRBJ2-4; TRBD1 agrees at 8 bases. In germline, CDR1 is SGHNT, CDR2 YYREEE (reference sequence). J gave up 6 bases and V 1 base, and 3 bases lay outside the gene matches. This CDR3 has 14 residues. The DNA of the CDR3 is TGTGCCAGCAGCTTGCCAGGGGGCAGAAACATTCAGTACTTC. Amino acids: CASSLPGGRNIQYF.

This chain joins TRBV7-9 and TRBJ2-2; D possibly corresponds to TRBD1 (6 bases). This CDR3 region has 15 residues. Trimming stripped 5 bases from V and 1 base from J, with 11 bases between. Germline CDR1 is SEHNR and CDR2 is FQNEAQ (reference sequence). The CDR3 nucleotides read TGTGCCAGCAGCCGACCGACAGGGAACACCGGGGAGCTGTTTTTT. Protein: CASSRPTGNTGELFF.

For the CDR3, the DNA is TGTGCCAGCAGTGAACTAGGGAGGGTTGAGTATTTT. As protein: CASSELGRVEYF. This sequence joins TRBV6-1 and TRBJ2-3, with TRBD2 matching over 7 bases. There are 12 residues in the CDR3. Germline V gives CDR1 MNHNS, CDR2 SASEGT. V lost 2 bases to trimming and J lost 13 bases; unmatched junction nucleotides: 6.

This rearrangement joins TRBV4-1 to TRBJ1-2; D call uncertain. The CDR3 extends over 13 amino acids. The V end lost 4 bases, the J end lost 8 bases, and 14 bases lay between the germline ends. Germline V CDR1 and CDR2: MGHRA, YSYEKL. This CDR3 is CASSPQEVSGYTF. The DNA of the CDR3 is TGCGCCAGCAGCCCTCAGGAGGTATCAGGCTACACCTTC.

This clone showed up just once. The rearrangement joins TRBV11-2 to TRBJ2-2, with 10 bases fitting TRBD2. This CDR3 region has 16 residues. The J segment lost 4 bases and the V segment lost 6 bases, leaving 8 bases of the junction unmatched. In germline, CDR1 is SGHAT, CDR2 FQNNGV. The CDR3 sequence: CASRKKREGRTGELFF. CDR3 in DNA: TGTGCCAGCAGAAAGAAGCGGGAGGGCCGCACCGGGGAGCTGTTTTTT.

The chain carries TRBV14 and TRBJ1-1; D may be TRBD1 (5 bases). The CDR3 loop spans 12 amino acids. The germline V gene has CDR1 SGHDN and CDR2 FVKESK. Trimming stripped 1 base from V and 9 bases from J, with 9 bases between. CDR3 region: CASSQAKGKAFF. CDR3 sequence (DNA): TGTGCCAGCAGCCAAGCGAAGGGGAAAGCTTTCTTT.

V usage is TRBV5-1 and J usage is TRBJ2-1; 12 positions match TRBD2. Looked up from germline, CDR1 is SGHRS and CDR2 is YFSETQ. The length of the CDR3 is 15 residues. Losses at the gene ends were 2 bases for V and 7 bases for J; bases not matched to a gene: 4. CDR3 amino acids: CASSFWLAGGNEQFF. The CDR3 region has the DNA TGCGCCAGCAGCTTTTGGCTAGCGGGAGGGAATGAGCAGTTCTTC.

This clone showed up just once. The chain employs TRBV9 and TRBJ1-1; no reliable D call. The V and J ends lost 2 bases and 1 base respectively, with 6 bases between them. The CDR3 covers 13 residues. Looked up from germline, CDR1 is SGDLS and CDR2 is YYNGEE. This CDR3 reads CASSVSGNTEAFF. CDR3 nucleotide sequence: TGTGCCAGCAGCGTTAGTGGGAACACTGAAGCTTTCTTT.

V is TRBV19 and J is TRBJ2-4, with 10 nucleotides matching TRBD2. CDR3 size: 19 residues. Germline values: CDR1 LNHDA, CDR2 SQIVND (reference sequence). V shed 4 bases, J shed 0 bases, and the junction held 12 bases outside the gene matches. Written as DNA, the CDR3 is TGTGCCAGTAGTACCCGCGGTAGCGGGGGGTTACTAGCCAAAAACATTCAGTACTTC. This encodes CASSTRGSGGLLAKNIQYF.

The J gene is TRBJ1-6, the V gene TRBV6-6, with D hard to call. The CDR3 covers 14 residues. CDR1 is MNHNY and CDR2 is SVGAGI in the germline V gene (reference sequence). The germline V and J ends were trimmed by 3 bases and 8 bases, with 11 bases remaining between them. The CDR3 region is CASSYSGYDSPLHF. The CDR3, as DNA: TGTGCCAGCAGTTATTCAGGCTACGATTCACCCCTCCACTTT.